These 10 T cell receptor beta chains share one sample of origin, sequenced in a study of T cell clonotyping in hematopoietic cell transplantation. Method: immunoSEQ multiplex PCR; TCRdb's copy keeps in-frame clones and lacks some. The table shows about 41,000 clones, with about 96% occurring only once. Material: peripheral blood mononuclear cells. The receptors shown here come from a man aged 30 to 45 in good health. Some clones in this sample may be carry-over from other donors' samples.

The chain has TRBV27 and TRBJ2-1; 9 bases fit TRBD2. CDR1 is MNHEY and CDR2 is SMNVEV in the germline V gene (reference sequence). The CDR3 contains 16 residues. V lost 6 bases, J lost 2 bases, and 8 bases stayed unmatched. CDR3 bases: TGTGCCAGCAGCCATACTCTAGCGGGGCCCTACAATGAGCAGTTCTTC. Translated: CASSHTLAGPYNEQFF.

The chain links TRBV6-6 to TRBJ1-5, with D perhaps matching TRBD1 (5 bases). The V gene's germline CDR1 is MNHNY and CDR2 SVGAGI (reference sequence). The CDR3 has 12 amino acids. V was trimmed by 2 bases and J by 12 bases, leaving 11 bases between them. The CDR3 here is CASSYGGRFQHF. For the CDR3, the DNA is TGTGCCAGCAGTTACGGGGGGAGGTTCCAGCATTTT.

CDR3 sequence (DNA): TGTGCCAGCAGTATAATGCGGGCCGCAAGGACTGAAGCTTTCTTT. Its protein product is CASSIMRAARTEAFF. J is TRBJ1-1 and V is TRBV25-1, with unresolved D. Looked up from germline, CDR1 is MGHDK and CDR2 is SYGVNS. The CDR3 runs 15 residues. The V gene lost 5 bases and the J gene lost 5 bases, with 18 bases spanning the gap. The full variable domain, its missing parts supplied by reference TRBV25-1 and TRBJ1-1, is EADIYQTPRYLVIGTGKKITLECSQTMGHDKMYWYQQDPGMELHLIHYSYGVNSTEKGDLSSESTVSRIRTEHFPLTLESARPSHTSQYLCASSIMRAARTEAFFGQGTRLTVV.

The rearrangement joins TRBV5-1 to TRBJ1-1; no firm D call. V was shortened by 0 bases and J by 3 bases, with 9 bases between the two germline ends. Germline CDR1 is SGHRS and CDR2 is YFSETQ. This CDR3 is 14 amino acids long. The CDR3 coding sequence is TGCGCCAGCAGCTTGGGCGTTGGGGACACTGAAGCTTTCTTT. This translates into CASSLGVGDTEAFF.

This chain uses TRBV5-1 with TRBJ1-5, with 8 bases lining up with TRBD1. Looked up from germline, CDR1 is SGHRS and CDR2 is YFSETQ. V lost 4 bases to trimming and J lost 1 base; unmatched junction nucleotides: 4. This CDR3 has 15 amino acids. The CDR3 DNA is TGCGCCAGCAGCCCTGACAGGGGCAGCAATCAGCCCCAGCATTTT. Its translation: CASSPDRGSNQPQHF.

This chain joins TRBV2 and TRBJ1-1; 10 bases agree with TRBD1. With V trimmed by 4 bases and J by 8 bases, 10 bases remained unmatched. Germline V lookup: CDR1 SNHLY, CDR2 FYNNEI. The CDR3 runs to 15 residues. CDR3 DNA sequence: TGTGCCAGCAGTGGACAGGGGGCCGACGTCGGGGAAGCTTTCTTT. Its translation is CASSGQGADVGEAFF.

This chain joins TRBV6-5 and TRBJ2-3, with 8 bases lining up with TRBD1. V was pared by 6 bases and J by 0 bases, with 2 bases of the junction left unmatched. CDR1 and CDR2 from the germline V gene are MNHEY and SVGAGI. This CDR3 is built from 14 residues. The CDR3 sequence: CASRWTGSTDTQYF. The CDR3 bases are TGTGCCAGCAGATGGACAGGGAGCACAGATACGCAGTATTTT.

This chain links TRBV19 with TRBJ1-2, with a weak D call TRBD1 (5 bases). The V gene's germline CDR1 is LNHDA and CDR2 SQIVND (reference sequence). The CDR3 extends over 14 amino acids. The V and J ends lost 3 bases and 3 bases respectively, with 11 bases between them. CDR3 nucleotides: TGTGCCAGTAGTATCGATGGGACGGACTATGGCTACACCTTC. Translating it yields CASSIDGTDYGYTF.

This clone was observed once. The genes are TRBV27 and TRBJ1-1; no clear D gene. The CDR3 sequence is 13 residues long. Germline assignment: CDR1 MNHEY and CDR2 SMNVEV (reference sequence). The germline V and J ends were trimmed by 2 bases and 3 bases, with 7 bases remaining between them. CDR3 protein: CASSLVWDTEAFF. The CDR3 region has the DNA TGTGCCAGCAGTTTAGTATGGGACACTGAAGCTTTCTTT.

The chain carries TRBV19 and TRBJ2-2, with D possibly matching TRBD2 (6 bases). Germline CDR1 and CDR2: LNHDA and SQIVND (reference sequence). The length of the CDR3 is 14 residues. Trimming left V 6 bases short and J 4 bases short, with 12 bases between. CDR3 bases: TGTGCCAGTAGGGATCCGGGGGTCACCGGGGAGCTGTTTTTT. Translation gives CASRDPGVTGELFF.